Shown below are 12 T cell receptor beta chains from a single sample sequenced in a study of CD8 T cells in Susac syndrome. Random-hexamer reverse transcription was applied to roughly 0.45 to 1 ug RNA. MiXCR, run by TCRdb on the immunoSEQ multiplex PCR reads, gives a single entry per CDR3 protein. The sample contains around 130,000 distinct CDR3 sequences, 94% of which appear only once. Sequencing was performed on CD4+ T cells from PBMCs. The receptors stem from a human donor in good health.

The CDR3: CASSPFTGPPQSDEQFF. In nucleotides, the CDR3 is TGTGCCAGCAGCCCTTTCACCGGGCCGCCCCAATCCGATGAGCAGTTCTTC. The V and J genes are TRBV9 and TRBJ2-1; D is ambiguous. The V and J ends lost 4 bases and 8 bases respectively, with 25 bases between them. The CDR3 is 17 amino acids. CDR1 and CDR2 from the germline V gene are SGDLS and YYNGEE.

This clonotype was recorded once. The chain joins TRBV13 to TRBJ2-7; 12 nucleotides align to TRBD2. CDR3 length equals 14 residues. The V and J ends lost 6 bases and 2 bases, in that order; junction bases with no gene match: 2. Germline values: CDR1 PRHDT, CDR2 FYEKMQ (reference sequence). The CDR3: CASRLAGGAYEQYF. The CDR3 DNA follows: TGTGCCAGCAGACTAGCGGGAGGAGCCTACGAGCAGTACTTC.

This clonotype appeared once. Here the CDR3 DNA reads TGTGCCAGCAGCTCGGCCCGGGAGACCGAGCAGTTCTTC. Translating it yields CASSSARETEQFF. This chain uses TRBV7-3 with TRBJ2-1, with D possibly matching TRBD2 (6 bases). The CDR3 spans 13 residues. Germline V CDR1 and CDR2: SGHTA, FQGTGA. Trimming pared 4 bases from V and 10 bases from J, leaving 14 bases between.

The chain is built from TRBV27 and TRBJ1-6; 12 positions agree with TRBD1. This CDR3 region has 17 residues. Germline CDR1 is MNHEY and CDR2 is SMNVEV (reference sequence). Germline trimming cut 2 bases from V and 9 bases from J; bases unmatched to any gene: 8. CDR3 region: CASSLAAGTGGSSPLHF. CDR3 in DNA: TGTGCCAGCAGTTTAGCCGCCGGGACAGGGGGCAGTTCACCCCTCCACTTT.

The chain recombines TRBV14 with TRBJ2-1; TRBD1 might be the D (5 bases). V was shortened by 1 base and J by 4 bases, with 11 bases between the two germline ends. The CDR3 totals 15 residues. Germline V gene sequence: CDR1 SGHDN, CDR2 FVKESK. The DNA for the CDR3 is TGTGCCAGCAGCCAAGGGGCAGGGTTATACAATGAGCAGTTCTTC. The encoded protein is CASSQGAGLYNEQFF. The full variable domain, in which reference TRBV14 and TRBJ2-1 provide the parts outside the CDR3, is EAGVTQFPSHSVIEKGQTVTLRCDPISGHDNLYWYRRVMGKEIKFLLHFVKESKQDESGMPNNRFLAERTGGTYSTLKVQPAELEDSGVYFCASSQGAGLYNEQFFGPGTRLTVL.

The rearrangement uses TRBV7-9 and TRBJ1-1; the D is unclear. Trimming took off 5 bases at V and 1 base at J, with 11 bases between the two ends. CDR1 SEHNR and CDR2 FQNEAQ come from the germline V gene (reference sequence). The CDR3 contains 14 residues. CDR3 residues: CASSLLTGNTEAFF. DNA for the CDR3: TGTGCCAGCAGCCTCCTGACCGGGAACACTGAAGCTTTCTTT.

In DNA form, the CDR3 reads TGTGCCAGCAGTTTATGGGGACAGGGTTCTCTCGGGTACGAGCAGTACTTC. The encoded protein is CASSLWGQGSLGYEQYF. The chain employs TRBV27 and TRBJ2-7; 9 bases fit TRBD1. CDR1 is MNHEY and CDR2 is SMNVEV in the germline V gene (reference sequence). The CDR3 runs to 17 residues. V shed 1 base and J 4 bases; nucleotides not matched to a gene: 11.

The chain has TRBV15 and TRBJ1-1; D unresolved. Germline loops: CDR1 LNHNV, CDR2 YYDKDF (reference sequence). The CDR3 contains 15 residues. V lost 0 bases, J lost 8 bases, and 16 bases lay in between. CDR3 DNA: TGTGCCACCAGCAGAGATCGATCAGTCCAAAGAGAAGCTTTCTTT. This codes for CATSRDRSVQREAFF.

The chain couples TRBV20-1 to TRBJ2-7; D unresolved. The CDR3 sequence is 10 residues long. Trimming took 3 bases from V and 3 from J, leaving 3 bases between them. Germline CDR1 DFQATT, CDR2 SNEGSKA (reference sequence). CDR3 bases: TGCAGTGCTAGGATCTACGAGCAGTACTTC. This gives the protein CSARIYEQYF.

This clonotype was counted once. The J gene is TRBJ2-7, the V gene TRBV5-1; 7 nucleotides align to TRBD1. Germline V gene lookup returns CDR1 SGHRS and CDR2 YFSETQ. J was trimmed by 5 bases and V by 2 bases; bases with no gene match: 7. This CDR3 has 14 amino acids. CDR3: CASSFEQGIDEQYF. CDR3 in DNA: TGCGCCAGCAGCTTCGAACAGGGGATCGACGAGCAGTACTTC.

The rearrangement uses TRBV7-2 and TRBJ1-4, with D perhaps matching TRBD1 (6 bases). The CDR3 length is 13 residues. In germline, CDR1 is SGHTA, CDR2 FQGNSA. V was pared by 0 bases and J by 13 bases, with 12 bases between. Here the CDR3 DNA reads TGTGCCAGCAGCTTAGCGGGCGGGGGGCGACTGTTTTTT. It encodes CASSLAGGGRLFF.

The V gene is TRBV29-1, the J gene TRBJ1-4; D is perhaps TRBD1 (5 bases). CDR3 length: 13 amino acids. The V gene's germline CDR1 is SQVTM and CDR2 ANQGSEA. Trimming took 7 bases from V and 8 from J, leaving 17 bases between them. CDR3: CSAKGLAEEKLFF. The CDR3 coding sequence is TGCAGCGCAAAGGGGCTTGCGGAAGAAAAACTGTTTTTT.